These 9 T cell receptor beta chains were all obtained from the same sample, sequenced in a study of shared clonotypes between healthy human individuals. Sequenced by immunoSEQ multiplex PCR; TCRdb stores in-frame clones only, minus some. The table includes about 1.5 million clones, approximately 98% detected once. Material: naive CD4+ T cells sorted from blood. Subset here: CD45RA+ positively selected. The receptors shown here come from a man aged 30 to 39 in good health.

V is TRBV28 and J is TRBJ1-2; D remains unclear. Trimming left V 3 bases short and J 4 bases short, with 18 bases between. The CDR3 covers 16 residues. Germline values: CDR1 MDHEN, CDR2 SYDVKM. The CDR3 here is CASSLATHDRSYGYTF. The CDR3 nucleotides are TGTGCCAGCAGTTTGGCCACACACGATCGGTCCTATGGCTACACCTTC.

The V call is TRBV27, the J call TRBJ2-2; 10 bases agree with TRBD2. After removal of 4 bases from V and 8 bases from J, the junction contained 10 bases not matched to a gene. Germline CDR1 and CDR2: MNHEY and SMNVEV (reference sequence). The CDR3 spans 16 residues. CDR3 protein: CASSSLAGVGIGELFF. CDR3 coding DNA: TGTGCCAGCAGTTCCCTAGCGGGAGTAGGCATAGGGGAGCTGTTTTTT.

The CDR3 nucleotides read TGCGCCAGCAGCTTGCGGGACAGTAGCACAGATACGCAGTATTTT. Translation gives CASSLRDSSTDTQYF. V usage is TRBV5-1 and J usage is TRBJ2-3, with TRBD1 identical over 7 bases. The CDR3 runs to 15 residues. V was clipped by 1 base and J by 0 bases; unmatched bases: 2. Germline V gene data show CDR1 as SGHRS and CDR2 as YFSETQ.

This chain uses TRBV30 with TRBJ2-7; TRBD2 matches at 8 bases. CDR3 size: 15 residues. J lost 4 bases, V lost 1 base, and 9 bases had no gene match. Germline CDR1 GTSNPN, CDR2 SVGIG (reference sequence). The CDR3 DNA is TGTGCCTGGAGTGAACCGGGACTAGACACATACGAGCAGTACTTC. Translation: CAWSEPGLDTYEQYF.

The genes are TRBV18 and TRBJ2-5; TRBD1 matches 9 bases. The CDR3 loop spans 16 amino acids. In germline, CDR1 is KGHSH, CDR2 LQKENI. V lost 3 bases to trimming and J lost 1 base; unmatched junction nucleotides: 6. The CDR3 DNA follows: TGTGCCAGCTCACCTTTTGGACAGGGGTTCCAAGAGACCCAGTACTTC. It is translated as CASSPFGQGFQETQYF.

The V and J genes are TRBV27 and TRBJ2-2, with 7 bases matching TRBD2. Unmatched junction bases numbered 5, after V lost 3 bases and J lost 7 bases. The CDR3 covers 14 residues. Germline CDR1 and CDR2: MNHEY and SMNVEV (reference sequence). CDR3 protein: CASSFLGGIGELFF. In DNA, the CDR3 is TGTGCCAGCAGTTTTTTGGGAGGGATCGGGGAGCTGTTTTTT.

The rearrangement links TRBV4-3 to TRBJ2-1, with 12 bases matching TRBD2. Germline loops: CDR1 LGHNA, CDR2 YSLEER. CDR3 length: 15 amino acids. J was trimmed by 6 bases and V by 4 bases; bases with no gene match: 4. The CDR3 protein is CASSRLAGVPNEQFF. CDR3 in DNA: TGCGCCAGCAGCCGACTAGCGGGAGTGCCCAATGAGCAGTTCTTC.

The chain is built from TRBV10-1 and TRBJ2-1; the match to TRBD2 covers 12 bases. With 8 bases clipped from V and 6 bases from J, the junction kept 8 bases outside the gene matches. The CDR3 loop spans 15 amino acids. The germline V gene encodes CDR1 WNHNN and CDR2 SYGVQD (reference sequence). CDR3 in DNA: TGCGCCAGCGGACTAGCGGGATCGTTGAGCAATGAGCAGTTCTTC. This gives the protein CASGLAGSLSNEQFF.

The genes are TRBV7-6 and TRBJ2-7; D may be TRBD1 or TRBD2 (5 bases each). Germline V gene data show CDR1 as SGHVS and CDR2 as FNYEAQ. V was clipped by 3 bases and J by 13 bases, with 16 bases between them. This CDR3 region has 12 residues. CDR3 sequence: CASSFGGGLPYF. The CDR3 DNA reads as TGTGCCAGCAGCTTCGGTGGGGGTCTACCTTACTTC.